This TCR beta chain is from a study of beta chain features in type 1 diabetes. Points from the study as a whole: All four CD4+ subsets of Type 1 diabetes patients contained TCRB CDR3s that were moderately but significantly shorter.

V lost 5 bases to trimming and J lost 9 bases, with 11 bases between them. The CDR3 loop spans 12 amino acids. Per germline, CDR1 MNHNY and CDR2 SVGAGI (reference sequence). Sorting of CD4+ naive, central memory, regulatory and stem cell-like memory cells was performed via CD45RO/CCR7/CD25/CD127/CD95/CD27. Isolated RNA was reverse transcribed in full, so expressed TCRB transcripts were sequenced. Profiled with immunoSEQ multiplex PCR; TCRdb holds only in-frame clones, not every one. Of 140,000 or so clones in the sample, about 8.7% are singletons; the top ten hold about 0.66%. About this clone: Its antigen is as yet unknown.

The clonotype was recovered from a man aged 18 to 29 in good health. Material: central memory CD4+ T cells from blood. The chain recombines TRBV6-6 with TRBJ2-1; D might be TRBD2 (5 bases). The CDR3 region is CASSPSGIEQFF. The CDR3 DNA reads TGTGCCAGCAGTCCCAGCGGTATTGAGCAGTTCTTC.